This record concerns one TCR beta chain sequence. The antigen remains undetermined. Expressed TCRB transcripts were sequenced, since all the RNA that had been isolated was reverse transcribed. Only in-frame clones appear in the TCRdb table, and some are missing; sequencing was by immunoSEQ multiplex PCR. This sample has almost 250,000 clones, with 13% to 15% found just once. The data belong to a study of beta chain features in type 1 diabetes. Unmatched junction bases numbered 7, after V lost 2 bases and J lost 6 bases. This CDR3 is 15 amino acids long. Germline loops: CDR1 SGDLS, CDR2 YYNGEE. Study-wide results and limits: There was a moderate but significant shortening of TCRB CDR3s in all four CD4+ subsets of Type 1 diabetes patients. Researchers cautioned that cDNA sequencing could over-represent cells with high TCR expression.

Each donor gave one heparinised blood draw averaging about 116 mL. Cell sorting via CD45RO/CCR7/CD25/CD127/CD95/CD27 was performed to obtain CD4+ naive, central memory, regulatory and stem cell-like memory cells. The sample taken for sequencing was naive CD4+ T cells from blood. The V and J genes are TRBV9 and TRBJ1-5; 8 bases fit TRBD1. This receptor was identified in a woman aged 40 to 50 in good health. CDR3 DNA: TGTGCCAGCAGCGTCGGACAGGGCCTGGGTCAGCCCCAGCATTTT. Translation: CASSVGQGLGQPQHF.